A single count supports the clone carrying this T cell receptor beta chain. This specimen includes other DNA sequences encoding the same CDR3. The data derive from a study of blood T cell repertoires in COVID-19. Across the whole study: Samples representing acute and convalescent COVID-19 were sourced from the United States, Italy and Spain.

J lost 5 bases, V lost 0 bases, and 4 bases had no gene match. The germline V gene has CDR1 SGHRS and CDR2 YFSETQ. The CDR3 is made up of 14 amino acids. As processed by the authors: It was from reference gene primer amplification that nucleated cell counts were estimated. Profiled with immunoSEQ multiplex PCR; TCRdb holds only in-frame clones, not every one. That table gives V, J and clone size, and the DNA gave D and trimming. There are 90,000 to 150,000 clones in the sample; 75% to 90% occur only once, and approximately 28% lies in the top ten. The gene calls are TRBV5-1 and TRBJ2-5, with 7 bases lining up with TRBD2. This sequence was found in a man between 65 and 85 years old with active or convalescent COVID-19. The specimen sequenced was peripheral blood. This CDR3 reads CASSLGSGSETQYF. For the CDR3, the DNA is TGCGCCAGCAGCTTGGGTAGCGGGTCGGAGACCCAGTACTTC. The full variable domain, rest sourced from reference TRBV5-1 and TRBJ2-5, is KAGVTQTPRYLIKTRGQQVTLSCSPISGHRSVSWYQQTPGQGLQFLFEYFSETQRNKGNFPGRFSGRQFSNSRSEMNVSTLELGDSALYLCASSLGSGSETQYFGPGTRLLVL.